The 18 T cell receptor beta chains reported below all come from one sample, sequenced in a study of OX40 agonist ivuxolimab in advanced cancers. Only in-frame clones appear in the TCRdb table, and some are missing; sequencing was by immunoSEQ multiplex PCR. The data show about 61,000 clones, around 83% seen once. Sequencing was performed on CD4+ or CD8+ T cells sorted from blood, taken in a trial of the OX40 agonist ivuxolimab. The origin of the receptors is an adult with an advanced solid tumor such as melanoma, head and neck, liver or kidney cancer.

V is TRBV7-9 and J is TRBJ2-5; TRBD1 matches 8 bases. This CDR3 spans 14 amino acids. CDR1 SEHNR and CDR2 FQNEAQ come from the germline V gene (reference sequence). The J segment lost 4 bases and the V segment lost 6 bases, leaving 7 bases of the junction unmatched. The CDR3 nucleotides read TGTGCCAGCAGGGGCACGACAGGGGCAGAGACCCAGTACTTC. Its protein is CASRGTTGAETQYF.

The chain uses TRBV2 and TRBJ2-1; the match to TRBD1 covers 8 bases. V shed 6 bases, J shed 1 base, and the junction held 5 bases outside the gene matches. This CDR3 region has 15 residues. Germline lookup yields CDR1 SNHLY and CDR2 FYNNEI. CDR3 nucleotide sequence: TGTGCCAGCAGCGAGGACAGGGCATCCTACAATGAGCAGTTCTTC. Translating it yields CASSEDRASYNEQFF.

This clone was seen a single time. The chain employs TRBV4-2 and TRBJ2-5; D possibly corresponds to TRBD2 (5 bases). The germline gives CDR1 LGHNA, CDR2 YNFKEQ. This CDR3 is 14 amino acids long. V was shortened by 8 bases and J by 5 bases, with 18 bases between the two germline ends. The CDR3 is CASGRGGSGETQYF. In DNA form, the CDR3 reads TGTGCCAGCGGGAGAGGCGGGTCTGGGGAGACCCAGTACTTC.

Here the CDR3 DNA reads TGTGCCAGCAGCTTGGTAACAGGCTTAACCCATAATTCACCCCTCCACTTT. It yields the protein CASSLVTGLTHNSPLHF. The V call is TRBV5-6, the J call TRBJ1-6; weak D call: TRBD1 (5 bases). The V end was cut by 0 bases, the J end by 5 bases, with 15 bases between. The CDR3 has 17 amino acids. Germline V CDR1 and CDR2: SGHDT, YYEEEE.

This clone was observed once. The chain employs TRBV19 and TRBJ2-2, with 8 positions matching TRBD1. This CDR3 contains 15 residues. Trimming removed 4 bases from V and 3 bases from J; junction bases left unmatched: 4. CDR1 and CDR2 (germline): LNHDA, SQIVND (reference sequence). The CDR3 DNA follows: TGTGCCAGTAGTAAACAGGGGGGCGACACCGGGGAGCTGTTTTTT. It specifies CASSKQGGDTGELFF.

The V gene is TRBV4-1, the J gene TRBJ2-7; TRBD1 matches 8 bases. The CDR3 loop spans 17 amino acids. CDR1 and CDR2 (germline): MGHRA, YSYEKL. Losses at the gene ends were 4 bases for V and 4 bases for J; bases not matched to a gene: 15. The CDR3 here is CASSPVRRGTGGYEQYF. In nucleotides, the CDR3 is TGCGCCAGCAGCCCCGTTAGGAGAGGGACAGGAGGATACGAGCAGTACTTC.

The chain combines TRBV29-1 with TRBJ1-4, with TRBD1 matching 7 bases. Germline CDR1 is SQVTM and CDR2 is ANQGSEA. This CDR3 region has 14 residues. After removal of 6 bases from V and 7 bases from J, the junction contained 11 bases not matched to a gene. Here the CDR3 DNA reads TGCAGCGTCGTACCGACAGGGTTAGGTGAAAAACTGTTTTTT. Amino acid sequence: CSVVPTGLGEKLFF.

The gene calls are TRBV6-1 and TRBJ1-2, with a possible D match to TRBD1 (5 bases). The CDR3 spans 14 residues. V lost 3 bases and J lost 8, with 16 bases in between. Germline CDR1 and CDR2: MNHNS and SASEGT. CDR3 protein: CASSDGDARRGYTF. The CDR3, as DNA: TGTGCCAGCAGTGACGGGGACGCCCGAAGAGGCTACACCTTC.

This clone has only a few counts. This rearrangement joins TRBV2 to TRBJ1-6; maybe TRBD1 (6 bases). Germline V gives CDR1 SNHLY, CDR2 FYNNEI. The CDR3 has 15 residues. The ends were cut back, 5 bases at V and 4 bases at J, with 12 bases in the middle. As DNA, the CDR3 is TGTGCCAGCAGTCATTCTCAGGGGTATAATTCACCCCTCCACTTT. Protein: CASSHSQGYNSPLHF.

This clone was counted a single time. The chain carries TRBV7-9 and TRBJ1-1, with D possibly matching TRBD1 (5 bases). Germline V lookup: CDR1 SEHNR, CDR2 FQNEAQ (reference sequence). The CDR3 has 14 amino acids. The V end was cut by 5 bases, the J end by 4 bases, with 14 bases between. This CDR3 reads CASSLLRGVTEAFF. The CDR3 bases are TGTGCCAGCAGCCTGCTGCGGGGGGTCACTGAAGCTTTCTTT. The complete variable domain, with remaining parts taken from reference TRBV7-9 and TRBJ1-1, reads DTGVSQNPRHKITKRGQNVTFRCDPISEHNRLYWYRQTLGQGPEFLTYFQNEAQLEKSRLLSDRFSAERPKGSFSTLEIQRTEQGDSAMYLCASSLLRGVTEAFFGQGTRLTVV.

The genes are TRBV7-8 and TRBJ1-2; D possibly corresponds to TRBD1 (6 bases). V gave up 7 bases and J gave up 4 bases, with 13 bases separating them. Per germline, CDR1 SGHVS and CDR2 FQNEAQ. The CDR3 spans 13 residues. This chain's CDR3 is CASTMNRAYGYTF. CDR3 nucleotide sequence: TGTGCCAGCACAATGAACAGGGCCTATGGCTACACCTTC.

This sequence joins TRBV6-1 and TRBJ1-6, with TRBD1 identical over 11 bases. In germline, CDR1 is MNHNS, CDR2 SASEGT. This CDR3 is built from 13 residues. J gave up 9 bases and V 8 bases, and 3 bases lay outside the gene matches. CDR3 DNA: TGTGCCAGCCAGGGACAGGGGGGTTCACCCCTCCACTTT. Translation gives CASQGQGGSPLHF.

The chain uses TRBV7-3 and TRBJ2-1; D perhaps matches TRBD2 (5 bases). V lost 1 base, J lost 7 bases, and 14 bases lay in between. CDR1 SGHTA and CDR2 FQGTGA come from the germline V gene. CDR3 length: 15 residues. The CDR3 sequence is CASSLSGILGNEQFF. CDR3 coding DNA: TGTGCCAGCAGCTTAAGTGGGATACTAGGGAATGAGCAGTTCTTC.

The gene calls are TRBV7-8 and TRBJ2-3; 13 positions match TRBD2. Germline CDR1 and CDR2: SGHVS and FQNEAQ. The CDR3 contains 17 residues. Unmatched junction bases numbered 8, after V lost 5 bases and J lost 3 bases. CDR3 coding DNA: TGTGCCAGCAGCGGAAGGACTAGCGGGGGTCAGACAGATACGCAGTATTTT. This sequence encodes CASSGRTSGGQTDTQYF.

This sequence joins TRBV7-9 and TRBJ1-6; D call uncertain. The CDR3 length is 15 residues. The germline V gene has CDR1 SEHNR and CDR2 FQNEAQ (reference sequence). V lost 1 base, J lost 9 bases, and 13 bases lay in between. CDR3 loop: CASSLVSVDISPLHF. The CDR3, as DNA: TGTGCCAGCAGCTTAGTAAGCGTGGATATTTCACCCCTCCACTTT.

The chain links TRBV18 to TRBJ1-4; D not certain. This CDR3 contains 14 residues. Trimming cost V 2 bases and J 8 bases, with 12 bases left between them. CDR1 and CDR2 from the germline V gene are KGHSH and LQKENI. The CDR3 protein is CASSPTALTEKLFF. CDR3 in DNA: TGTGCCAGCTCACCAACGGCCCTTACAGAAAAACTGTTTTTT. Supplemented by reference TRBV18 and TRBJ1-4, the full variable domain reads NAGVMQNPRHLVRRRGQEARLRCSPMKGHSHVYWYRQLPEEGLKFMVYLQKENIIDESGMPKERFSAEFPKEGPSILRIQQVVRGDSAAYFCASSPTALTEKLFFGSGTQLSVL.

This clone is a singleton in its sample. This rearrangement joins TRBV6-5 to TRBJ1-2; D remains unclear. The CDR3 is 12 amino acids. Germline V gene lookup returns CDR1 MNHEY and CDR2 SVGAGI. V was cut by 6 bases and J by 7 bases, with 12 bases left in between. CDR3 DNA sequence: TGTGCCAGCAGCAACCACGGGGTTGGCTACACCTTC. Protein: CASSNHGVGYTF.

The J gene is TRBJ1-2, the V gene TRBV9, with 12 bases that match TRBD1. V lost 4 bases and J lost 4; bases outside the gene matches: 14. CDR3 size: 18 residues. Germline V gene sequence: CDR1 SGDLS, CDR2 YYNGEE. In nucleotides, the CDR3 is TGTGCCAGCAGCCCATCTGGGACAGGGGGCGGAGGTCCCTATGGCTACACCTTC. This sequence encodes CASSPSGTGGGGPYGYTF.